This record covers a single T cell receptor (beta chain). Which antigen it targets is not known. One base away there is no much larger clone; base qualities are not given. The cohort comprised hundreds of healthy bone marrow donors. Cohort members were all nominally healthy when sampled, although unrecorded immune exposures were likely present. The donor was CMV seropositive and belonged to the group of 250 to 300 seropositive cohort members. Every donor gave a peripheral blood sample, and the peripheral blood mononuclear cells from that sample were used for TCR beta sequencing. The Qiagen DNeasy Blood Extraction Kit was used to extract genomic DNA from the blood cell samples. This entry comes from a study of cytomegalovirus exposure and HLA in healthy donors (dated by TCRdb to about 2017). In terms of the full investigation: An earlier analysis of some 620 of the donors reported 276 Gb of sequence data and about 120 million unique TCR beta sequences obtained from around 170 million T cells. The study used immunosequencing to profile the T cell repertoires of approximately 640 subjects and linked those repertoires to cytomegalovirus serostatus. On average, 235,054 unique TCR beta nucleotide sequences were sequenced per donor among about 400 genotyped donors of the cohort, with roughly 18% of those sequences being non-productive. Rather than drawing on any new phenotypic data, the later analysis identified candidate immune exposures from TCR beta sequences and the way those sequences occurred across donors. Besides the first cohort of roughly 640 subjects, a separate validation cohort made up of 120 different subjects was used. Typing coverage varied by locus: about 620-630 donors for A, B, C, DRB1 and DQB1; approximately 500 for DQA1; approximately 570 for DPA1; around 450 for DPB1. A later genetic analysis took genome-wide SNP genotypes for about three fifths of the roughly 670 donors and used that subset as a discovery cohort. Four or five DR-DQ haplotypes were treated as single units for association and clustering because of strong linkage in the cohort. The study combined high-throughput TCR immunosequencing, statistical association of individual TCRs with disease status, and machine learning to predict cytomegalovirus infection status. Roughly 300 gigabases of sequencing data and approximately 93 million unique TCR sequences were included in an early release covering about 700 HLA-typed donors. In a later analysis, previously published TCR beta repertoires from 550 to 750 donors were re-analyzed and high-resolution HLA genotyping was added so that TCR occurrence patterns could be studied. Of the roughly 400 genotyped donors, approximately 80% fell in the genetic ancestry cluster associated with self-reported Caucasian donors. An earlier analysis of around 580 of the donors used high-throughput TCR beta sequencing to judge whether each TCR beta V gene segment behaved as functional or pseudogenic. Every discovery cohort repertoire had been produced on one sequencing platform. Alongside the repertoire data, information on donor age, sex, ethnicity and CMV serostatus was compiled. The study was designed to test whether signatures of past pathogen exposure could be identified by cataloging public T cell receptors. Class I and class II HLA loci were covered by the typing at four-digit resolution. The paper as a whole reports these results and caveats: According to a later analysis, most CMV-associated TCR beta chains appeared to be HLA-restricted, and the HLA associations seemed to be driven largely by CMV exposure. Across donors, most TCR sequences were observed very rarely, whereas some public TCRs were present in many individuals. When HLA alleles, especially DR and DQ, strongly co-occurred, attributing TCR associations to individual alleles was difficult. Broadly in line with IMGT annotations, most TCR beta V segments showed up in productive rearrangements about 90% or about 30% of the time in an earlier analysis of roughly 590 of the donors. The classifier was reported to diagnose cytomegalovirus status with high specificity and sensitivity in both the original cohort and the validation cohort. Specific HLA alleles were associated with about 17,000 TCR beta sequences at a false discovery rate of 0.05 in a later analysis. In a later genetic analysis, a missense DCLRE1C variant was associated with V-gene and J-gene trimming of TCR beta chains, and the association was replicated in an independent cohort. The cohort was sequenced for TCR beta chains only, and without alpha or paired-chain data the features that could be detected were limited. Linkage disequilibrium might explain the correlated functional status among segregating V segments, but an unknown experimental factor could not be ruled out. It was suggested by the authors that the approach could potentially be generalized to other disease states and immunological phenotypes. A cluster of highly shared sequence variants was judged likely to be a technical artifact of the sequencing pipeline. Because HLA typing was missing for some donors at each locus, association tests included only the typed subset. Because counts were too low, 15 to 20 rarely observed V segments, including chromosome 9 orphons, were excluded from the earlier analysis of 587 of the donors. Compared with the roughly 670-donor mean, donors in an Asian-associated ancestry cluster had fewer N-insertions in productive TCRs, according to a later genetic analysis. In the study, about 150 TCR beta chains were listed as associated with cytomegalovirus. Compared with equally common non-associated chains, HLA-associated TCR beta chains in a later analysis were more clonally expanded and had lower generation probabilities. Presence/absence analyses assumed roughly uniform sequencing depth across donors, an assumption that may not hold. In a later analysis, several top co-occurrence clusters were reported to appear linked to parvovirus B19, influenza, CMV and Epstein-Barr virus. In a later analysis, TCR association rates were found to vary across HLA loci, with the most associated TCRs seen for DRB1 alleles and the fewest for HLA-C alleles. Because the 87-base-pair reads could not distinguish some IMGT-functional V segments, including TRBV6-2 and TRBV6-3, those segments were excluded. A further reported finding was that TCR beta sequences accurately predicted the HLA-A and HLA-B alleles for most subjects in the first cohort. The only immune exposure information available for the cohort was CMV serostatus. In vitro tests confirmed that three of the cytomegalovirus-associated TCR beta chains recognize cytomegalovirus antigens.

The library came from the immunoSEQ multiplex PCR assay. A mixture of 60 forward primers for TCR Vbeta segments and 13 reverse primers for TCR Jbeta segments was used in the multiplex PCR. Amplification of the CDR3 region of rearranged TCR beta genes was performed with a multiplex PCR assay on genomic DNA. Amplified TCR beta libraries were sequenced as 87-base-pair reads on the Illumina HiSeq System. The source study handled its data this way. A later analysis counted approximately 76 million unique TCR beta chains across the 666 repertoires, and around 9.9 million of these chains were shared by at least two donors. A nearest-neighbor algorithm error-corrected the raw reads and collapsed the reads into unique sequences, merging closely related sequences to remove PCR and sequencing errors. Alignment of CDR3 sequences to IMGT reference sequences was used to assign V, D and J gene segments. For a sequence to be retained, a match of at least six nucleotides to both a V gene segment and a J gene segment was required. Rearrangements were called productive when the CDR3 lacked stop codons and stayed in frame with V and J; all others were non-productive. Following IMGT convention, CDR3 was defined as the stretch from the second conserved V-encoded cysteine to the conserved J-encoded phenylalanine. In an earlier analysis of 500 to 650 of the donors, sequences lacking an unambiguous match to a single V gene segment were excluded. In an earlier analysis of some 590 of the donors, a V segment was called functional when productive rearrangements were above 56.7%, and segregating when the standard deviation between donors exceeded 5%. To diagnose cytomegalovirus status from the catalog of TCR beta chain sequences, a statistical classification framework was built. A later analysis assigned V and J genes by comparing TCR nucleotide sequences with IMGT/GENE-DB human TR gene sequences. The TCRdist pipeline was used in a later analysis to assign CDR3 sequences and most-parsimonious VDJ recombination scenarios. In a later analysis, each TCR beta chain was defined by its CDR3 amino acid sequence together with its V-gene family, and reads lacking a unique V-gene family were excluded. To address suspected cross-contamination and a sequencing artifact, a later analysis removed some 620 highly shared, low-generation-probability nucleotide sequences. A later analysis calculated a clonal expansion index for each public chain from normalized within-repertoire ranks of inferred template counts. Generation probabilities in a later analysis came from a VDJ recombination model fitted to out-of-frame rearrangements, and those results were checked against IGoR. In a later analysis, TCR-TCR, TCR-HLA and TCR-CMV co-occurrence was scored with hypergeometric tests, and a repertoire-size bias correction was applied to TCR pairs. In a later analysis, false discovery rates were estimated by permuting HLA or CMV assignments 20 times. A later analysis grouped co-occurring TCRs with DBSCAN, adding TCRdist sequence similarity when clustering within HLA-allele-positive subsets. Repertoires with fewer than 30,000 or more than 120,000 public chains were left out of co-occurrence clustering, as were about 5 repertoires with anomalous nucleotide sharing. TCRdb re-hosts the immuneACCESS table, in-frame sequences only. Its copies lack some clones; in the studies checked, an unresolved V gene accounts for under half of them, and the cause for the rest is not known. The V and J calls and the clone size are those of that table, but D and trimming were determined from the DNA. The sample includes over 200,000 clones, with around 80% observed a single time. Clones ranked in the top ten supply 2.5% to 3% of the sample.

For CDR1 and CDR2, the germline V gene lists WSHSY and SAAADI. The CDR3 measures 15 amino acids from cysteine to phenylalanine. The DNA shown is the 45-base CDR3, in frame from base 1. V is clipped by 7 bases and J by 1 base, and the sequence between their germline boundaries is 16 bases long. The receptor's source is a woman aged 60-70 years in good health and CMV-seropositive. Sequenced material: PBMCs. Recombination linked TRBV10-2 to TRBJ2-5; TRBD2 is a weak D gene call, 5 bases matching. The DNA reads TGCGCCAGCAACCCCTCGACTGCGGGCCAAGAGACCCAGTACTTC. Its amino acids are CASNPSTAGQETQYF.